Below, 18 T cell receptor beta chains from the same sample are listed, as sequenced in a study of cytomegalovirus exposure and HLA in healthy donors. The PCR made use of 60 Vbeta and 13 Jbeta primers. Libraries were prepared by immunoSEQ multiplex PCR; TCRdb keeps only in-frame clonotypes and omits some of them. The sample consists of 180,000 or so clones, around two thirds of them appearing once. What was sequenced was PBMCs. The source of these receptors is a middle-aged man in good health and CMV-seronegative.

This clone was seen more than once but under ten times. Here the CDR3 reads CASSLSSGHTSYEQYF. The CDR3 coding sequence is TGTGCCAGCAGTTTATCTAGCGGGCATACCTCCTACGAGCAGTACTTC. The V call is TRBV27, the J call TRBJ2-7, with 7 bases fitting TRBD2. This CDR3 spans 16 amino acids. With 0 bases clipped from V and 0 bases from J, the junction kept 5 bases outside the gene matches. Germline CDR1 and CDR2: MNHEY and SMNVEV (reference sequence).

The chain has TRBV5-1 and TRBJ2-1; 7 bases agree with TRBD2. Per the germline V gene, CDR1 is SGHRS and CDR2 is YFSETQ. The ends lost 5 bases at V and 8 bases at J; junction bases unmatched: 16. The CDR3 runs to 16 residues. This chain's CDR3 is CASSLPLGGKSDEQFF. The CDR3, as DNA: TGCGCCAGCAGTTTGCCCCTGGGAGGGAAATCTGATGAGCAGTTCTTC.

The chain is built from TRBV19 and TRBJ2-7; 8 bases align to TRBD2. CDR3 length: 16 residues. The germline V gene has CDR1 LNHDA and CDR2 SQIVND (reference sequence). The V gene end was trimmed by 7 bases and the J gene end by 3 bases; junction bases not matched to a gene: 14. Written as DNA, the CDR3 is TGTGCCAGTACCTCCCAACAATCGGGAGGGGTCTACGAGCAGTACTTC. Its protein product is CASTSQQSGGVYEQYF.

Written as DNA, the CDR3 is TGTGCCAGCAGGCCACCCGGGGGCACAGATACGCAGTATTTT. It yields the protein CASRPPGGTDTQYF. This chain connects TRBV6-5 to TRBJ2-3, with a tentative D call TRBD2 (5 bases). This CDR3 spans 14 amino acids. Looked up from germline, CDR1 is MNHEY and CDR2 is SVGAGI. V was shortened by 6 bases and J by 1 base, with 11 bases between the two germline ends.

The V call is TRBV7-8, the J call TRBJ2-1, with TRBD2 matching 10 bases. After removal of 1 base from V and 7 bases from J, the junction contained 7 bases not matched to a gene. The CDR3 length is 16 residues. CDR1 and CDR2 (germline): SGHVS, FQNEAQ. The CDR3 protein is CASSLVLAGGWNEQFF. The CDR3 region has the DNA TGTGCCAGCAGCTTAGTCTTAGCGGGAGGTTGGAATGAGCAGTTCTTC. The entire variable domain, with the rest obtained from reference TRBV7-8 and TRBJ2-1, is as follows: GAGVSQSPRYKVAKRGQDVALRCDPISGHVSLFWYQQALGQGPEFLTYFQNEAQLDKSGLPSDRFFAERPEGSVSTLKIQRTQQEDSAVYLCASSLVLAGGWNEQFFGPGTRLTVL.

This clone was observed a few times. One end of the junction is discordant with germline, which a read error may explain. This sequence joins TRBV7-9 and TRBJ2-7; TRBD2 is a possible D gene (6 bases). This CDR3 has 13 residues. Germline V gene data show CDR1 as SEHNR and CDR2 as FQNEAQ (reference sequence). CDR3 nucleotide sequence: TGTTCCAGCAGCCTACTCGGGGGCTACGAGCAGTACTTC. It specifies CSSSLLGGYEQYF. The complete variable domain, with remaining parts taken from reference TRBV7-9 and TRBJ2-7, reads DTGVSQNPRHKITKRGQNVTFRCDPISEHNRLYWYRQTLGQGPEFLTYFQNEAQLEKSRLLSDRFSAERPKGSFSTLEIQRTEQGDSAMYLCSSSLLGGYEQYFGPGTRLTVT.

A few counts support this clone. The V gene is TRBV2, the J gene TRBJ2-5; perhaps TRBD2 as D (7 bases). Germline V lookup: CDR1 SNHLY, CDR2 FYNNEI. The V and J ends lost 6 bases and 4 bases respectively, with 12 bases between them. This CDR3 is 13 amino acids long. Written as DNA, the CDR3 is TGTGCCAGCAGAGGCGGGGGCGGAGAGACCCAGTACTTC. This encodes CASRGGGGETQYF.

The rearrangement links TRBV7-9 to TRBJ1-2, with D perhaps TRBD1 (5 bases). The length of the CDR3 is 15 residues. Germline V CDR1 and CDR2: SEHNR, FQNEAQ (reference sequence). V gave up 1 base and J gave up 7 bases, with 16 bases separating them. Here the CDR3 reads CASSLELRGGGGYTF. CDR3 DNA sequence: TGTGCCAGCAGCTTAGAACTCCGGGGGGGAGGTGGCTACACCTTC.

The chain carries TRBV21-1 and TRBJ1-6. TRBV21-1 is a documented pseudogene. This CDR3 region has 20 residues. The CDR3, as DNA: TGTGCCAGCAGCAAAAATCTCCGGGGTGTGGGCTCTGCCTATAATTCACCCCTCCACTTT. Its protein product is CASSKNLRGVGSAYNSPLHF.

This sequence joins TRBV5-6 and TRBJ2-7; a weak D match, TRBD1 (6 bases). CDR3 length: 14 amino acids. V lost 7 bases to trimming and J lost 4 bases, with 18 bases between them. Germline CDR1 and CDR2: SGHDT and YYEEEE. The CDR3 nucleotides are TGTGCCAGCGGCCATACTCAGGGGTTGTACGAGCAGTACTTC. The encoded protein is CASGHTQGLYEQYF.

The chain employs TRBV6-1 and TRBJ1-2; D might be TRBD1 (6 bases). The V gene lost 10 bases and the J gene lost 4 bases, with 19 bases spanning the gap. CDR3 length: 14 residues. Looked up from germline, CDR1 is MNHNS and CDR2 is SASEGT. The CDR3 is CATGWNRALYGYTF. DNA of the CDR3: TGTGCCACCGGATGGAACAGGGCTCTCTATGGCTACACCTTC.

The V and J genes are TRBV6-1 and TRBJ1-4; 8 bases are a match to TRBD1. Germline V gives CDR1 MNHNS, CDR2 SASEGT. With V trimmed by 5 bases and J by 3 bases, 5 bases remained unmatched. The CDR3 has 15 amino acids. CDR3 region: CASSSPGGSNEKLFF. The CDR3 DNA sequence: TGTGCCAGCAGTTCACCAGGGGGCTCTAATGAAAAACTGTTTTTT.

In its sample, this clone was seen a few times. This chain uses TRBV18 with TRBJ2-1; 7 bases agree with TRBD1. CDR1 is KGHSH, CDR2 LQKENI, per germline. This CDR3 has 16 amino acids. V dropped 4 bases and J dropped 1; count of bases not matched to a gene: 7. This CDR3 is CASSQDRDGSYNEQFF. The DNA of the CDR3 is TGTGCCAGCTCACAAGACAGGGATGGATCCTACAATGAGCAGTTCTTC.

The V gene is TRBV5-1, the J gene TRBJ2-5; 10 bases line up with TRBD1. The germline V gene encodes CDR1 SGHRS and CDR2 YFSETQ. This CDR3 has 15 amino acids. Germline trimming cut 3 bases from V and 4 bases from J; bases unmatched to any gene: 6. The CDR3 reads CASSSGTGEGETQYF. CDR3 nucleotide sequence: TGCGCCAGCAGCTCGGGGACAGGGGAAGGAGAGACCCAGTACTTC.

The V gene is TRBV4-1, the J gene TRBJ2-2; 9 nucleotides match TRBD1. CDR3 size: 16 residues. V was pared by 3 bases and J by 0 bases, with 2 bases of the junction left unmatched. CDR1 and CDR2 from the germline V gene are MGHRA and YSYEKL. The CDR3: CASSQGQGTNTGELFF. The CDR3 DNA reads as TGCGCCAGCAGCCAGGGACAGGGCACGAACACCGGGGAGCTGTTTTTT.

This chain joins TRBV7-2 and TRBJ2-1; 8 nucleotides agree with TRBD2. The CDR3 contains 13 residues. The germline V gene encodes CDR1 SGHTA and CDR2 FQGNSA. V lost 4 bases, J lost 4 bases, and 0 bases stayed unmatched. In DNA form, the CDR3 reads TGTGCCAGCAGCTCTAGCGGGTACAATGAGCAGTTCTTC. Translated, it gives CASSSSGYNEQFF.

In this sample, this clone turned up once. The chain joins TRBV28 to TRBJ2-3, with D possibly matching TRBD1 (5 bases). V was cut by 7 bases and J by 2 bases, with 10 bases left in between. This CDR3 is 13 amino acids long. Germline V gene sequence: CDR1 MDHEN, CDR2 SYDVKM. In DNA form, the CDR3 reads TGTGCCAGCATAAGGGGCTCCACAGATACGCAGTATTTT. This translates into CASIRGSTDTQYF.

About this clone itself: Other DNA sequences in the same sample also yield this CDR3. This rearrangement joins TRBV7-9 to TRBJ2-3; 11 bases agree with TRBD2. Germline assignment: CDR1 SEHNR and CDR2 FQNEAQ (reference sequence). V lost 1 base to trimming and J lost 0 bases; unmatched junction nucleotides: 0. The CDR3 is 16 amino acids. CDR3 sequence: CASSLGTSGSTDTQYF. The CDR3 bases are TGTGCCAGCAGCTTAGGGACTAGCGGGAGCACAGATACGCAGTATTTT.